Each of the 30 T cell receptor beta chains below was sequenced from the same sample in a study of graft-versus-host responses after intestinal transplantation (dated by TCRdb to about 2021). The library was prepared using the immunoSEQ multiplex PCR assay. Not all clones reach the TCRdb copy of this immuneACCESS table, which keeps in-frame sequences only. Checked studies attribute under half of the gap to unresolved V genes and leave the rest unexplained. Within this sample are about 88,000 clones, with 90% of them counted one time only. The biggest ten clones account for around 0.11% of the sample. The label giving this sample's time point can be read as: cells obtained before transplantation from donor or recipient. These TCRs are of unknown antigen specificity. The sequences come from unstimulated CD4+ T cells sorted from spleen or lymph node cells, collected before intestinal transplant. All receptors derive from a human donor who received an intestinal transplant.

The count of this clone is one. The V gene is TRBV4-1, the J gene TRBJ2-3; 10 positions match TRBD2. The CDR3 has 17 amino acids. Germline values: CDR1 MGHRA, CDR2 YSYEKL. The ends lost 5 bases at V and 4 bases at J; junction bases unmatched: 12. For the CDR3, the DNA is TGCGCCAGCAGCTATCGGTCTAGCGGGGGCGGTGCAGATACGCAGTATTTT. It translates to CASSYRSSGGGADTQYF.

This chain connects TRBV5-1 to TRBJ2-7, with 8 bases aligning to TRBD2. The junction had 19 bases not matched to a gene; V was cut back by 4 bases and J by 1 base. The CDR3 spans 19 residues. The germline V gene encodes CDR1 SGHRS and CDR2 YFSETQ. CDR3 coding DNA: TGCGCCAGCAGCGACCCCTCGGGGGGGTCCGATGTCGGTTCCTACGAGCAGTACTTC. Translation: CASSDPSGGSDVGSYEQYF.

This chain joins TRBV19 and TRBJ1-4; 7 bases align to TRBD1. Germline V gene lookup returns CDR1 LNHDA and CDR2 SQIVND (reference sequence). Trimming at V came to 7 bases and at J to 8 bases, leaving 7 bases not matched to a gene. The CDR3 spans 13 residues. The CDR3 nucleotides are TGTGCCAGTATAAGGAAGACAGGGGAAAAACTGTTTTTT. Its protein is CASIRKTGEKLFF.

The gene calls are TRBV12-5 and TRBJ1-2; no clear D gene. The germline gives CDR1 LGHNT, CDR2 FRNRAP. Trimming removed 2 bases at V and 0 bases at J, with 10 bases between. This CDR3 contains 15 residues. CDR3 sequence reads: CASGLPRDTNYGYTF. CDR3 nucleotide sequence: TGTGCTAGTGGTTTGCCCCGGGATACTAACTATGGCTACACCTTC.

The chain uses TRBV18 and TRBJ2-6; D not resolved. The CDR3 has 17 amino acids. Germline lookup yields CDR1 KGHSH and CDR2 LQKENI. Deletions cut 1 base from V and 0 bases from J, with 10 bases between. The CDR3 region has the DNA TGTGCCAGCTCACCACAGGATTCGGGCTCTGGGGCCAACGTCCTGACTTTC. This encodes CASSPQDSGSGANVLTF.

The table lists this clone with a few counts. The gene calls are TRBV6-5 and TRBJ1-1; maybe TRBD1 (5 bases). Between the trimmed V and J ends, which lost 2 bases and 7 bases, there was a span of 14 bases. The CDR3 loop spans 14 amino acids. Germline CDR1 is MNHEY and CDR2 is SVGAGI. The CDR3 DNA sequence: TGTGCCAGCAGTTACGGCGGGGGGAAGAATGAAGCTTTCTTT. It is translated as CASSYGGGKNEAFF.

This clone was counted a single time. V gene TRBV11-2 combines with J gene TRBJ1-1; maybe TRBD1 (6 bases). The length of the CDR3 is 15 residues. Germline CDR1 and CDR2: SGHAT and FQNNGV. V dropped 1 base and J dropped 2 bases, with 11 bases sitting between them. DNA for the CDR3: TGTGCCAGCAGCTTAGGTACAGGGAGAAACACTGAAGCTTTCTTT. Its translation: CASSLGTGRNTEAFF.

The rearrangement uses TRBV10-3 and TRBJ1-1, with no clear D. CDR1 ENHRY and CDR2 SYGVKD come from the germline V gene. The germline V and J ends were trimmed by 0 bases and 10 bases, with 18 bases remaining between them. This CDR3 contains 15 residues. The DNA of the CDR3 is TGTGCCATCAGTGAGTCGAATTCATGGAGGCCCGGAGCTTTCTTT. This sequence encodes CAISESNSWRPGAFF.

The chain recombines TRBV2 with TRBJ2-3; tentative D call: TRBD2 (6 bases). Trimming stripped 8 bases from V and 2 bases from J, with 11 bases between. The CDR3 extends over 13 amino acids. Germline-derived CDR1 and CDR2 are SNHLY and FYNNEI. CDR3 protein: CASWRGPTDTQYF. CDR3 coding DNA: TGTGCCAGCTGGCGGGGACCCACAGATACGCAGTATTTT.

This sequence joins TRBV5-6 and TRBJ2-1; the match to TRBD2 covers 10 bases. CDR1 is SGHDT, CDR2 YYEEEE, per germline. The CDR3 covers 15 residues. J lost 9 bases, V lost 2 bases, and 8 bases had no gene match. The CDR3 loop is CASSFSGGRGGEQFF. CDR3 DNA sequence: TGTGCCAGCAGCTTTAGCGGGGGGCGAGGGGGTGAGCAGTTCTTC.

This chain uses TRBV4-2 with TRBJ2-5, with 11 bases identical to TRBD2. Germline loops: CDR1 LGHNA, CDR2 YNFKEQ. V was clipped by 0 bases and J by 4 bases; unmatched bases: 7. The CDR3 extends over 17 amino acids. CDR3 DNA sequence: TGTGCCAGCAGCCAAGATCGTAATAGCGGGGGGGGAGAGACCCAGTACTTC. Translating it yields CASSQDRNSGGGETQYF.

In nucleotides, the CDR3 is TGTGCCAGCAGCCTGGGCCTAGCGGGGGGCCAGTACTTC. It specifies CASSLGLAGGQYF. This sequence joins TRBV5-4 and TRBJ2-7, with 11 bases matching TRBD2. The CDR3 is made up of 13 amino acids. With V trimmed by 4 bases and J by 10 bases, 7 bases remained unmatched. Germline V gives CDR1 SGHNT, CDR2 YYREEE (reference sequence). Looking up the rest from reference TRBV5-4 and TRBJ2-7 gives the full variable domain: ETGVTQSPTHLIKTRGQQVTLRCSSQSGHNTVSWYQQALGQGPQFIFQYYREEENGRGNFPPRFSGLQFPNYSSELNVNALELDDSALYLCASSLGLAGGQYFGPGTRLTVT.

The rearrangement joins TRBV6-5 to TRBJ1-2; D possibly corresponds to TRBD1 (6 bases). CDR1 is MNHEY, CDR2 SVGAGI, per germline. Trimming took off 6 bases at V and 8 bases at J, with 10 bases between the two ends. The length of the CDR3 is 11 residues. CDR3 bases: TGTGCCAGCAGCTCCAGGGGCGGCTACACCTTC. Amino acid sequence: CASSSRGGYTF.

This chain connects TRBV10-2 to TRBJ2-6, with no clear D. Trimming took 2 bases from V and 0 from J, leaving 5 bases between them. This CDR3 region has 15 residues. Germline lookup yields CDR1 WSHSY and CDR2 SAAADI. The chain's CDR3 is CASSEGGSGANVLTF. The CDR3 DNA reads TGCGCCAGCAGTGAGGGCGGCTCTGGGGCCAACGTCCTGACTTTC.

The CDR3 protein is CASSWDRGSPSGNTIYF. Here the CDR3 DNA reads TGTGCCAGTAGTTGGGACAGGGGTTCACCCTCTGGAAACACCATATATTTT. V and J are TRBV19 and TRBJ1-3, with 10 bases lining up with TRBD1. This CDR3 region has 17 residues. Germline assignment: CDR1 LNHDA and CDR2 SQIVND (reference sequence). With 5 bases clipped from V and 0 bases from J, the junction kept 7 bases outside the gene matches. The full variable domain, completed using reference TRBV19 and TRBJ1-3, is DGGITQSPKYLFRKEGQNVTLSCEQNLNHDAMYWYRQDPGQGLRLIYYSQIVNDFQKGDIAEGYSVSREKKESFPLTVTSAQKNPTAFYLCASSWDRGSPSGNTIYFGEGSWLTVV.

This clone has a single count. The chain uses TRBV19 and TRBJ1-4, with 7 bases identical to TRBD1. The germline V gene has CDR1 LNHDA and CDR2 SQIVND (reference sequence). The ends lost 6 bases at V and 5 bases at J; junction bases unmatched: 12. The CDR3 length is 16 residues. CDR3 nucleotide sequence: TGTGCCAGTAGCCGGACAGGCGCCCGTCCAAATGAAAAACTGTTTTTT. Translation gives CASSRTGARPNEKLFF.

V usage is TRBV5-4 and J usage is TRBJ2-5; 7 bases agree with TRBD2. The CDR3 is 14 amino acids. V lost 1 base, J lost 5 bases, and 5 bases stayed unmatched. Germline assignment: CDR1 SGHNT and CDR2 YYREEE (reference sequence). The CDR3 loop is CASSLRQGGETQYF. In DNA, the CDR3 is TGTGCCAGCAGCTTGCGGCAGGGAGGGGAGACCCAGTACTTC.

This chain connects TRBV4-1 to TRBJ2-7; TRBD1 might be the D (5 bases). CDR3 length: 15 residues. Trimming left V 4 bases short and J 9 bases short, with 22 bases between. CDR1 is MGHRA, CDR2 YSYEKL, per germline. CDR3 sequence: CASSRTGQGLVGQYF. CDR3 in DNA: TGCGCCAGCAGCCGAACAGGACAAGGTTTAGTGGGGCAGTACTTC.

The chain uses TRBV6-6 and TRBJ1-6, with D perhaps TRBD1 (5 bases). CDR1 is MNHNY, CDR2 SVGAGI, per germline (reference sequence). This CDR3 spans 16 amino acids. Trimming cost V 8 bases and J 1 base, with 15 bases left between them. The CDR3 DNA sequence: TGTGCCAGCTGGGGGGGGTCGGAGTCCTATAATTCACCCCTCCACTTT. As protein: CASWGGSESYNSPLHF.

V and J are TRBV9 and TRBJ1-2; TRBD1 aligns across 9 bases. V dropped 3 bases and J dropped 4; count of bases not matched to a gene: 7. Germline V gene data show CDR1 as SGDLS and CDR2 as YYNGEE. This CDR3 spans 15 amino acids. CDR3: CASSAPRGQGYGYTF. CDR3 DNA: TGTGCCAGCAGCGCCCCCCGGGGACAGGGCTATGGCTACACCTTC.

V and J are TRBV6-5 and TRBJ2-7; TRBD2 matches at 7 bases. V lost 8 bases to trimming and J lost 1 base; unmatched junction nucleotides: 8. Germline V lookup: CDR1 MNHEY, CDR2 SVGAGI. The CDR3 length is 14 residues. The CDR3 nucleotides read TGTGCCAGCCGGACCGGGGGGAGGTCCTACGAGCAGTACTTC. Residues: CASRTGGRSYEQYF.

V gene TRBV5-1 combines with J gene TRBJ2-1; 7 positions match TRBD2. With V trimmed by 4 bases and J by 10 bases, 8 bases remained unmatched. Germline values: CDR1 SGHRS, CDR2 YFSETQ. The CDR3 is 13 amino acids. The CDR3 spells CASSLGLVDEQFF. Here the CDR3 DNA reads TGCGCCAGCAGCCTTGGACTAGTAGACGAGCAGTTCTTC.

The V call is TRBV2, the J call TRBJ2-3; 7 nucleotides agree with TRBD1. CDR3 length: 14 residues. Germline V gives CDR1 SNHLY, CDR2 FYNNEI. With V trimmed by 4 bases and J by 6 bases, 7 bases remained unmatched. CDR3 protein: CASSVTGLMDTQYF. The CDR3 bases are TGTGCCAGCAGTGTGACAGGGTTAATGGATACGCAGTATTTT.

The chain uses TRBV6-1 and TRBJ2-7; D is possibly TRBD1 (5 bases). Germline V lookup: CDR1 MNHNS, CDR2 SASEGT. V gave up 5 bases and J gave up 4 bases, with 12 bases separating them. The CDR3 sequence is 13 residues long. For the CDR3, the DNA is TGTGCCAGCAGTTTACACCAGGGTTACGAGCAGTACTTC. It yields the protein CASSLHQGYEQYF.

The chain carries TRBV16 and TRBJ2-5; 8 bases line up with TRBD2. This CDR3 spans 16 amino acids. CDR1 and CDR2 from the germline V gene are KGHSY and FQNENV. V was pared by 1 base and J by 5 bases, with 9 bases of the junction left unmatched. The CDR3 DNA reads TGTGCCAGCAGCCAATTCGGACTAGCCCACGGGGAGACCCAGTACTTC. This encodes CASSQFGLAHGETQYF. The full variable domain, in which reference TRBV16 and TRBJ2-5 provide the parts outside the CDR3, is GEEVAQTPKHLVRGEGQKAKLYCAPIKGHSYVFWYQQVLKNEFKFLISFQNENVFDETGMPKERFSAKCLPNSPCSLEIQATKLEDSAVYFCASSQFGLAHGETQYFGPGTRLLVL.

For this clone: The identical CDR3 is also encoded by other nucleotide sequences in the sample. The rearrangement uses TRBV11-3 and TRBJ2-3; D not resolved. V lost 0 bases and J lost 5, with 3 bases in between. This CDR3 has 12 amino acids. Germline CDR1 and CDR2: SGHNT and YENEEA. The CDR3 spells CASSLDRDTQYF. In nucleotides, the CDR3 is TGTGCCAGCAGCTTAGACAGAGATACGCAGTATTTT.

This chain connects TRBV9 to TRBJ2-3; TRBD2 might be the D (6 bases). V was cut by 0 bases and J by 4 bases, with 9 bases left in between. The CDR3 is 14 residues long. Germline V lookup: CDR1 SGDLS, CDR2 YYNGEE. For the CDR3, the DNA is TGTGCCAGCAGCGTAGGGGGGGTCGCAGATACGCAGTATTTT. Translation gives CASSVGGVADTQYF.

As for this clone: One junction end does not reproduce the germline sequence, and a read error may be involved. The chain joins TRBV7-7 to TRBJ2-1, with 7 bases identical to TRBD1. The CDR3 runs to 13 residues. Germline V gene data show CDR1 as SSHAT and CDR2 as FNYEAQ (reference sequence). CDR3 amino acids: CASSRDRHNEQFF. DNA for the CDR3: TGTGCTAGCAGCCGGGACAGACACAATGAGCAGTTCTTC.

This chain uses TRBV19 with TRBJ1-1; D may be TRBD1 (5 bases). The CDR3 runs to 14 residues. In germline, CDR1 is LNHDA, CDR2 SQIVND (reference sequence). The V end was cut by 6 bases, the J end by 0 bases, with 11 bases between. CDR3 residues: CASRTEPMNTEAFF. The CDR3 DNA is TGTGCCAGTAGGACAGAACCCATGAACACTGAAGCTTTCTTT.

The rearrangement joins TRBV5-4 to TRBJ2-7; possible D gene TRBD1, 7 bases. Trimming took 0 bases from V and 7 from J, leaving 14 bases between them. The CDR3 loop spans 14 amino acids. Germline V gene sequence: CDR1 SGHNT, CDR2 YYREEE (reference sequence). This CDR3 is CASSLGGGAGEQYF. In DNA, the CDR3 is TGTGCCAGCAGCTTGGGAGGGGGCGCGGGGGAGCAGTACTTC.